A single sample is the source of the 23 T cell receptor beta chains below, sequenced in a study of CD8 T cells in Susac syndrome. It was with random hexamers that about 0.45 to 1 ug RNA was reverse transcribed. Using its own MiXCR run on the immunoSEQ multiplex PCR reads, TCRdb lists one record per CDR3 protein. Of more than 150,000 distinct CDR3 sequences listed, approximately 95% are singletons. The sample consisted of CD4+ T cells from PBMCs. The receptors originated from a human donor with Susac syndrome.

This chain joins TRBV20-1 and TRBJ2-7, with D perhaps given as TRBD1 or TRBD2 (6 bases each). Trimming shortened V by 2 bases and J by 5 bases, and 13 bases separated the two germline ends. From germline, CDR1 is DFQATT and CDR2 SNEGSKA (reference sequence). The CDR3 sequence is 13 residues long. CDR3 region: CSARRGALDEQYF. In DNA, the CDR3 is TGCAGTGCTAGAAGGGGGGCGCTGGACGAGCAGTACTTC.

V usage is TRBV4-3 and J usage is TRBJ1-5; unclear D gene. The CDR3 covers 12 residues. Per germline, CDR1 LGHNA and CDR2 YSLEER. Trimming took 8 bases from V and 3 from J, leaving 8 bases between them. CDR3 in DNA: TGCGCCAGCCCCGCCCTCAATCAGCCCCAGCATTTT. The encoded protein is CASPALNQPQHF.

The chain joins TRBV20-1 to TRBJ1-4, with D possibly being TRBD1 (5 bases). This CDR3 region has 13 residues. V lost 6 bases and J 8 bases, leaving 16 bases between the germline ends. Germline CDR1 DFQATT, CDR2 SNEGSKA (reference sequence). In nucleotides, the CDR3 is TGCAGTGCCCCCTCGGGGGGAGGCGAAAAACTGTTTTTT. This codes for CSAPSGGGEKLFF.

The V call is TRBV20-1, the J call TRBJ1-6; 10 nucleotides match TRBD1. This CDR3 contains 13 residues. J was trimmed by 7 bases and V by 5 bases; bases with no gene match: 2. Germline V gene data show CDR1 as DFQATT and CDR2 as SNEGSKA (reference sequence). CDR3 loop: CSASGQGNSPLHF. CDR3 bases: TGCAGTGCTTCGGGACAGGGGAATTCACCCCTCCACTTT.

The chain couples TRBV29-1 to TRBJ2-7, with 7 bases matching TRBD1. Looked up from germline, CDR1 is SQVTM and CDR2 is ANQGSEA. Germline trimming cut 4 bases from V and 1 base from J; bases unmatched to any gene: 1. The length of the CDR3 is 12 residues. CDR3 region: CSVAGQSYEQYF. The CDR3 coding sequence is TGCAGCGTTGCGGGACAGTCCTACGAGCAGTACTTC.

V usage is TRBV19 and J usage is TRBJ1-6; D is possibly TRBD1 (5 bases). Trimming cost V 1 base and J 9 bases, with 13 bases left between them. Germline CDR1 reads LNHDA; CDR2 reads SQIVND (reference sequence). This CDR3 contains 15 residues. The CDR3 DNA reads TGTGCCAGTAGTATAGTAGAGGCAGGGAGTTCACCCCTCCACTTT. Translation: CASSIVEAGSSPLHF.

The J gene is TRBJ2-5, the V gene TRBV5-8; a possible D gene is TRBD1 (6 bases). V lost 4 bases and J 4 bases, leaving 14 bases between the germline ends. Germline lookup yields CDR1 SGHTS and CDR2 YDEGEE. The CDR3 totals 14 residues. The CDR3 DNA sequence: TGTGCCAGCAGCCCCCGGCAGGGGAGAGAGACCCAGTACTTC. It encodes CASSPRQGRETQYF.

J is TRBJ1-1 and V is TRBV19; no reliable D call. Germline CDR1 reads LNHDA; CDR2 reads SQIVND (reference sequence). V gave up 2 bases and J gave up 1 base, with 2 bases separating them. The CDR3 loop spans 12 amino acids. CDR3 in DNA: TGTGCCAGTAGTATAAGGAACACTGAAGCTTTCTTT. This gives the protein CASSIRNTEAFF.

The chain combines TRBV3-1 with TRBJ1-1; D is ambiguous. CDR1 and CDR2 (germline): LGHDT, YNNKEL (reference sequence). The CDR3 has 14 residues. V lost 0 bases and J lost 6, with 11 bases in between. CDR3 nucleotide sequence: TGTGCCAGCAGCCAAGATTATGGGGAGGCTGAAGCTTTCTTT. It specifies CASSQDYGEAEAFF.

In nucleotides, the CDR3 is TGCGCCAGCAGCCAAGTCAATCCCTTGGACATTCAGTACTTC. Translating it yields CASSQVNPLDIQYF. The rearrangement uses TRBV4-1 and TRBJ2-4; D remains unclear. CDR1 MGHRA and CDR2 YSYEKL come from the germline V gene. The V gene lost 1 base and the J gene lost 8 bases, with 12 bases spanning the gap. The CDR3 consists of 14 residues.

V and J are TRBV15 and TRBJ2-5; D is ambiguous. This CDR3 is built from 14 residues. The germline V gene has CDR1 LNHNV and CDR2 YYDKDF (reference sequence). Trimming pared 1 base from V and 5 bases from J, leaving 11 bases between. Here the CDR3 reads CATSRGPFGETQYF. The CDR3 DNA is TGTGCCACCAGCAGAGGGCCCTTCGGGGAGACCCAGTACTTC.

This sequence joins TRBV20-1 and TRBJ1-2, with D perhaps matching TRBD1 (6 bases). The CDR3 contains 13 residues. Trimming took 2 bases from V and 5 from J, leaving 12 bases between them. Germline V lookup: CDR1 DFQATT, CDR2 SNEGSKA (reference sequence). The CDR3 region has the DNA TGCAGTGCTAGACTGGGACAAGAGTATGGCTACACCTTC. Protein: CSARLGQEYGYTF.

The chain has TRBV9 and TRBJ2-5; 8 bases map to TRBD2. The germline V gene has CDR1 SGDLS and CDR2 YYNGEE. The CDR3 consists of 14 residues. V lost 4 bases, J lost 2 bases, and 4 bases stayed unmatched. CDR3 in DNA: TGTGCCAGCAGCCCCGGACTAGCACAAGAGACCCAGTACTTC. It yields the protein CASSPGLAQETQYF.

The rearrangement joins TRBV29-1 to TRBJ1-6, with 10 bases identical to TRBD1. The CDR3 runs 13 residues. With 6 bases clipped from V and 7 bases from J, the junction kept 3 bases outside the gene matches. The germline V gene encodes CDR1 SQVTM and CDR2 ANQGSEA. CDR3 nucleotide sequence: TGCAGCGTGTCGGGACAGGGGAATTCACCCCTCCACTTT. Translation gives CSVSGQGNSPLHF.

The V call is TRBV3-1, the J call TRBJ2-7; D gene unclear. The germline gives CDR1 LGHDT, CDR2 YNNKEL (reference sequence). Trimming pared 1 base from V and 6 bases from J, leaving 10 bases between. CDR3 length: 13 amino acids. The CDR3 spells CASSQGRVGEQYF. The CDR3 nucleotides read TGTGCCAGCAGCCAAGGTCGGGTCGGCGAGCAGTACTTC.

This clonotype was detected once. The rearrangement joins TRBV29-1 to TRBJ1-1; TRBD1 matches 10 bases. The CDR3 runs 12 residues. Per germline, CDR1 SQVTM and CDR2 ANQGSEA. V was pared by 7 bases and J by 7 bases, with 6 bases of the junction left unmatched. Written as DNA, the CDR3 is TGCAGCGGCACGGGACAGGGGCTTGAAGCTTTCTTT. Translated: CSGTGQGLEAFF.

This rearrangement joins TRBV6-6 to TRBJ1-2, with D uncertain. Germline V gene sequence: CDR1 MNHNY, CDR2 SVGAGI (reference sequence). The V end lost 3 bases, the J end lost 4 bases, and 3 bases lay between the germline ends. This CDR3 region has 11 residues. Written as DNA, the CDR3 is TGTGCCAGCAGTTATAGCTATGGCTACACCTTC. Translated: CASSYSYGYTF.

CDR3 DNA sequence: TGCGCCAGCAGTCACCCCGGGACAGGGGATAACTATGGCTACACCTTC. This encodes CASSHPGTGDNYGYTF. This chain uses TRBV23-1 with TRBJ1-2, with TRBD1 matching over 10 bases. TRBV23-1 has ORF status, its function being uncertain. V lost 3 bases and J lost 1; bases outside the gene matches: 5. The CDR3 contains 16 residues.

In nucleotides, the CDR3 is TGCAGTGCTAGCCCCAGCGGGGGGGCCGAGGCCAAAAACATTCAGTACTTC. Amino acid sequence: CSASPSGGAEAKNIQYF. V usage is TRBV20-1 and J usage is TRBJ2-4, with 10 bases lining up with TRBD2. Germline V gives CDR1 DFQATT, CDR2 SNEGSKA (reference sequence). V lost 3 bases, J lost 1 base, and 9 bases stayed unmatched. The CDR3 contains 17 residues.

This chain connects TRBV29-1 to TRBJ2-5; TRBD1 matches 7 bases. CDR3 length: 14 amino acids. The V gene's germline CDR1 is SQVTM and CDR2 ANQGSEA. V shed 6 bases, J shed 0 bases, and the junction held 7 bases outside the gene matches. In DNA form, the CDR3 reads TGCAGCGTGGGGGACAGAGGGTACCAAGAGACCCAGTACTTC. Translated: CSVGDRGYQETQYF.

CDR3 protein: CASHGLAARGNEQFF. CDR3 sequence (DNA): TGTGCCAGCCACGGACTAGCGGCCAGGGGCAATGAGCAGTTCTTC. This chain connects TRBV19 to TRBJ2-1; 10 nucleotides align to TRBD2. Trimming cost V 9 bases and J 6 bases; bases outside gene matches: 11. CDR3 length: 15 amino acids. CDR1 and CDR2 from the germline V gene are LNHDA and SQIVND (reference sequence).

The chain recombines TRBV13 with TRBJ2-1, with TRBD2 matching 9 bases. In germline, CDR1 is PRHDT, CDR2 FYEKMQ (reference sequence). The CDR3 totals 16 residues. J was trimmed by 7 bases and V by 5 bases; bases with no gene match: 12. The CDR3 nucleotides read TGTGCCAGCAGCCCTAGTCGCGGGGGGGCAGGGAATGAGCAGTTCTTC. It encodes CASSPSRGGAGNEQFF.

V gene TRBV7-2 combines with J gene TRBJ1-5; 9 bases are a match to TRBD1. The CDR3 runs to 14 residues. Germline assignment: CDR1 SGHTA and CDR2 FQGNSA. The junction had 4 bases not matched to a gene; V was cut back by 5 bases and J by 5 bases. This chain's CDR3 is CASSTRTGDQPQHF. Here the CDR3 DNA reads TGTGCCAGCAGCACACGGACAGGGGATCAGCCCCAGCATTTT.